This TCR beta chain was identified during a study of blood T cell repertoires in COVID-19. Study-wide context: Donors in the United States, Italy and Spain gave samples during acute or convalescent COVID-19. Sample material is recorded as cDNA or gDNA derived from T cells, B-cell-depleted T cells, or PBMCs.

Participants came from some 23 US areas, aged roughly 18 to 95 years. Original analysis: For nucleated cells, counts were estimated from reference gene primer amplification. Repertoires were generated with immunoSEQ multiplex PCR, while TCRdb's copy carries only in-frame clones and drops some. V, J and clone size reflect that table, while D and trimming were determined from the DNA. Of 220,000 or so clones listed, around 89% are singletons. The CDR3 length is 14 residues. After removal of 5 bases from V and 6 bases from J, the junction contained 7 bases not matched to a gene. Germline CDR1 reads SGHDT; CDR2 reads YYEEEE.

The origin of this receptor is a man in his fifties who had been exposed to COVID-19. The sample consisted of PBMCs or T cells enriched from blood (not recorded which). This chain links TRBV5-6 with TRBJ1-2, with TRBD1 identical over 10 bases. Written as DNA, the CDR3 is TGTGCCAGCAGACAACCGACAGGGGGCGATGGCTACACCTTC. Translation: CASRQPTGGDGYTF.